This T cell receptor beta chain was sequenced for a study of siplizumab effects on memory and regulatory T cells. Study observations and caveats: Proliferating siplizumab-culture Tregs lacked confirmation of suppressive function. Siplizumab led to significantly less abundant alloreactive sequences that could be traced back to unstimulated CD4+ memory cells.

V shed 4 bases, J shed 6 bases, and the junction held 7 bases outside the gene matches. The CDR3 is 14 amino acids. Germline CDR1 reads MGHDK; CDR2 reads SYGVNS. Clones were read by immunoSEQ multiplex PCR, and TCRdb kept only the in-frame ones, dropping some. This repertoire shows around 77,000 clones, 91% found once; its top ten account for around 29%. As for this clone: Its target is not known.

This receptor was taken from a human donor in good health. The sequencing sample was made of CD8+ T cells sorted from blood. The chain employs TRBV25-1 and TRBJ2-7; 9 bases line up with TRBD2. CDR3 loop: CASSALAGPSEQYF. The CDR3 DNA follows: TGTGCCAGCAGTGCCCTAGCGGGGCCCTCCGAGCAGTACTTC.